Sequencing of this TCR beta chain was carried out in a study of regulatory T cells in long-lasting Graves disease (TCRdb year 2021). Some background on the complete study: Persistent Graves' disease was defined as persistently positive TSH receptor autoantibodies together with antithyroid drug treatment for over 5 years. Patients with persistent Graves' disease were compared with patients with newly diagnosed Graves' disease using TCR sequencing and RNA sequencing of peripheral blood. The study was conducted in China and was registered as a clinical trial. In the clinical cohort, patients with persistent Graves' disease had used antithyroid drugs for an average of roughly ten years. TCR sequencing covered some 13 persistent and roughly 20 newly diagnosed Graves' disease patients, about 35 samples in total.

Library creation used multiplex PCR. This sample was sequenced with an Illumina HiSeq 4000. CDR3 regions were amplified by Arm-PCR with iRepertoire HTBI primers to construct TCR beta libraries. Before sequencing, the PCR products went through gel purification. Per the source publication's procedure: A total of fewer than 65 TRBV and more than twelve TRBJ segments were identified across samples and were used for gene usage analysis of CDR3 amino acid clonotypes. COPE and FqMerger were used to merge filtered high-quality paired reads into contigs. BLAST was used to align contigs to IMGT TRBV, TRBD and TRBJ reference genes, with CDR3 defined following IMGT. Any clonotype with a frequency above 0.1% was counted as a highly expanded clone. Shannon entropy served as the measure of repertoire diversity, while the Gini coefficient captured V-J evenness. A clonotype found in more than one individual was treated as public. Clones were called with MiXCR by TCRdb after fastp trimmed the public reads at Q25, and only in-frame beta chains were retained. Rows matching on CDR3 protein sequence are summarized as one entry with the most common DNA and genes. These V and J calls derive from TCRdb rather than the authors' analysis. Across this sample there are under 500,000 distinct CDR3 sequences, with roughly 20% seen only once. The biggest ten clones account for 6.5% to 10% of the sample.

A remark on this clonotype: The antigen it binds to is not known. No much larger clone exists at a distance of one base, and base qualities are not known.

From the germline V gene (reference sequence), CDR1 is SEHNR and CDR2 is FQNEAQ. Germline trimming amounts to 2 bases on V and 1 base on J, with 5 as the count of junction bases outside the gene matches. The CDR3 holds 16 amino acids from the cysteine to the phenylalanine. The retained sequence is limited to the CDR3, 48 bases, with the frame set at the first base. What the time point label conveys for this sample: persistent/refractory GD, antithyroid drugs over 5 years with positive TRAb. RNA was extracted from PBMCs in TRIzol for both TCR sequencing and RNA sequencing. Graves' disease was diagnosed according to American Thyroid Association guidelines. Patients for the study were recruited at an endocrinology department in Xi'an, China. From each patient, roughly 9 milliliters of peripheral blood was collected into an EDTA anticoagulant tube. Ficoll Paque Plus density gradient separation was used to isolate PBMCs, and no further T cell sorting was done. An Agilent 2100 Bioanalyzer and agarose gel were used to check RNA quality, and a NanoDrop 2000 was used to measure RNA concentration.

Beyond this particular receptor, the publication reports: TRBV28, TRBJ1-2 and TRBJ2-5 were preferentially used in persistent disease, while TRBV20-1 and TRBJ2-1 were favored in newly diagnosed disease. Persistent Graves' disease patients showed lower TCR Shannon entropy and fewer highly expanded clones than newly diagnosed patients, suggesting clonal expansion. Persistent patients shared more public clonotypes among themselves (around 3,000) than newly diagnosed patients did (roughly 910). Only peripheral blood was studied, because thyroid tissue, the primary lesion, was inaccessible. The authors acknowledged the small sample size as a limitation that may reduce accuracy. Sequencing and analysis were restricted to the TCR beta chain.

The chain employs TRBV7-9 and TRBJ2-7; 10 middle bases align to TRBD2. The source was peripheral blood mononuclear cells (PBMCs), collected when the disease was refractory, from a patient treated with antithyroid drugs. The TCR sequence derives from a female donor with Graves disease. The bases read TGTGCCAGCAGCTTATTTAGCGGGAGGAAGTCCTACGAGCAGTACTTC. This is translated as CASSLFSGRKSYEQYF. The full variable domain, with segments outside the CDR3 supplied by the reference TRBV7-9 and TRBJ2-7 proteins, appears as DTGVSQNPRHKITKRGQNVTFRCDPISEHNRLYWYRQTLGQGPEFLTYFQNEAQLEKSRLLSDRFSAERPKGSFSTLEIQRTEQGDSAMYLCASSLFSGRKSYEQYFGPGTRLTVT.